This T cell receptor (beta chain) was found in a study of blood T cell repertoires in COVID-19. V dropped 3 bases and J dropped 0 bases, with 9 bases sitting between them. The CDR3 runs 15 residues. Germline loops: CDR1 KGHSH, CDR2 LQKENI. Here immunoSEQ multiplex PCR was the method, and the copy in TCRdb shows in-frame clones only, minus some. Of 50,000 to 55,000 clones in the sample, around 85% are singletons; the top ten hold less than 6.5%. The sample consisted of peripheral blood. This chain connects TRBV18 to TRBJ1-3; D is perhaps TRBD1 (6 bases). The TCR sequence derives from a man aged 55 to 70 with acute or convalescent COVID-19. The CDR3 DNA sequence: TGTGCCAGCTCACCCCTACAGGGCTCTGGAAACACCATATATTTT. Protein product: CASSPLQGSGNTIYF.